This TCR beta chain was obtained from a study of cytomegalovirus exposure and HLA in healthy donors. Study-level findings and limits: The likely explanation for a cluster of highly shared sequence variants was sequencing artifact.

The germline CDR1 and CDR2 sequences are SEHNR and FQNEAQ (reference sequence). The CDR3 has 15 residues. Trimming at V came to 4 bases and at J to 6 bases, leaving 6 bases not matched to a gene. About this clone: The antigen remains undetermined.

Researchers ran the PCR with 60 Vbeta and 13 Jbeta primers. The data were produced by immunoSEQ multiplex PCR, yet TCRdb's version contains in-frame clones alone and is incomplete. The sample yields some 63,000 clones, about 83% seen once. CMV serostatus data were not documented for this donor. The source material was PBMCs. The V gene is TRBV7-9, the J gene TRBJ2-2; 9 nucleotides agree with TRBD1. The sequence was obtained from a human donor in good health. This CDR3 is CASSWTGVGAGELFF. The DNA for the CDR3 is TGTGCCAGCAGCTGGACAGGGGTGGGGGCCGGGGAGCTGTTTTTT.